The 20 T cell receptor beta chains reported below all come from one sample, sequenced in a study of molecular identifiers for immune sequencing clone quantification. TCRdb re-analysed the PCR reads in MiXCR, keeping a single row per CDR3 protein. This sample has approximately 500,000 distinct CDR3 sequences; roughly 24% occur once, and the top ten carry around 0.79%. Sequencing was done on a sample of naive CD8+ T cells from blood, with Jurkat cell RNA spiked in. Subset indicated: FACS-sorted CD8+CD4-CCR7+CD45RA+ naive T cells. The receptors stem from a human donor in good health. Some libraries in this study had Jurkat cell RNA spiked in.

A note on this clonotype: This may be a read error: a much more frequent sequence differs by one nucleotide. The rearrangement links TRBV7-9 to TRBJ1-1, with 9 bases aligning to TRBD1. CDR1 is SEHNR, CDR2 FQNEAQ, per germline (reference sequence). Trimming at V came to 4 bases and at J to 8 bases, leaving 8 bases not matched to a gene. The CDR3 sequence is 14 residues long. The CDR3 here is CASSSLGQGFEAFF. The CDR3 DNA sequence: TGTGCCAGCAGCTCCCTGGGACAGGGTTTCGAAGCTTTCTTT.

The chain is built from TRBV2 and TRBJ2-7, with 10 positions matching TRBD1. Germline V gene data show CDR1 as SNHLY and CDR2 as FYNNEI. V lost 2 bases, J lost 2 bases, and 6 bases stayed unmatched. The CDR3 runs to 16 residues. As DNA, the CDR3 is TGTGCCAGCAGTGAAAGGTGGGACAGGGGACCCTACGAGCAGTACTTC. This sequence encodes CASSERWDRGPYEQYF.

This clonotype was seen only a few times. The chain uses TRBV15 and TRBJ2-5, with D possibly TRBD2 on 5 matching bases. This CDR3 is 17 amino acids long. V lost 0 bases to trimming and J lost 5 bases, with 19 bases between them. Germline V gene data show CDR1 as LNHNV and CDR2 as YYDKDF (reference sequence). Written as DNA, the CDR3 is TGTGCCACCAGCAGAGATAAGGCTCCAGCGGATTTGGAGACCCAGTACTTC. Its protein is CATSRDKAPADLETQYF.

This clonotype showed up just a few times. Since the CDR3 does not end with the conserved phenylalanine or tryptophan, this likely comes from a read error. The DNA is left out, because the CDR3 cannot be placed on it with certainty; the CDR3 is given as TCRdb lists it. The rearrangement joins TRBV28 to TRBJ1-1. Including both end residues, the CDR3 is 13 amino acids long. The V gene's germline CDR1 is MDHEN and CDR2 SYDVKM. The CDR3 protein is CASSLNAVDGASL.

J is TRBJ2-7 and V is TRBV28, with 7 nucleotides matching TRBD1. Per germline, CDR1 MDHEN and CDR2 SYDVKM. V shed 2 bases and J 2 bases; nucleotides not matched to a gene: 3. The CDR3 contains 14 residues. CDR3 sequence: CASSLGQATYEQYF. The CDR3 DNA reads as TGTGCCAGCAGTTTAGGACAGGCGACCTACGAGCAGTACTTC.

The V and J genes are TRBV28 and TRBJ1-1; D uncertain. V lost 6 bases and J lost 1, with 15 bases in between. This CDR3 contains 15 residues. Germline lookup yields CDR1 MDHEN and CDR2 SYDVKM. The CDR3 region is CASSPGRIKNTEAFF. In nucleotides, the CDR3 is TGTGCCAGCAGCCCCGGCAGAATCAAGAACACTGAAGCTTTCTTT. Combining the CDR3 with reference TRBV28 and TRBJ1-1 gives the whole variable domain DVKVTQSSRYLVKRTGEKVFLECVQDMDHENMFWYRQDPGLGLRLIYFSYDVKMKEKGDIPEGYSVSREKKERFSLILESASTNQTSMYLCASSPGRIKNTEAFFGQGTRLTVV.

This clonotype is a singleton in its sample. The V call is TRBV20-1, the J call TRBJ2-5; D not certain. The germline V and J ends were trimmed by 3 bases and 4 bases, with 15 bases remaining between them. Germline assignment: CDR1 DFQATT and CDR2 SNEGSKA (reference sequence). This CDR3 has 14 residues. The CDR3 region is CSARSKGMGETQYF. As DNA, the CDR3 is TGCAGTGCTAGGTCCAAGGGAATGGGAGAGACCCAGTACTTC.

This clonotype was picked up many times. The V call is TRBV19, the J call TRBJ2-1, with D possibly being TRBD2 (5 bases). Trimming pared 5 bases from V and 12 bases from J, leaving 14 bases between. CDR3 size: 12 residues. Looked up from germline, CDR1 is LNHDA and CDR2 is SQIVND (reference sequence). The CDR3 DNA sequence: TGTGCCAGTAGTTCCCGGGGATTGGGGCAGTTCTTC. Residues: CASSSRGLGQFF. Full variable domain (remainder filled in from reference TRBV19 and TRBJ2-1): DGGITQSPKYLFRKEGQNVTLSCEQNLNHDAMYWYRQDPGQGLRLIYYSQIVNDFQKGDIAEGYSVSREKKESFPLTVTSAQKNPTAFYLCASSSRGLGQFFGPGTRLTVL.

About this clonotype: Mismatch with germline at one junction end may stem from a read error. The J gene is TRBJ1-1, the V gene TRBV27; 7 positions agree with TRBD1. CDR1 is MNHEY and CDR2 is SMNVEV in the germline V gene (reference sequence). The CDR3 loop spans 14 amino acids. The CDR3 nucleotides read TGTGCCAGCAGTAACCAGGGGGGGAACACTGAAGTTTTCTTT. Amino acids: CASSNQGGNTEVFF.

This clonotype has only a few counts. The rearrangement uses TRBV4-1 and TRBJ1-5; no reliable D call. This CDR3 contains 14 residues. In germline, CDR1 is MGHRA, CDR2 YSYEKL. V lost 1 base and J lost 5, with 9 bases in between. CDR3 amino acids: CASSQVGGYQPQHF. DNA of the CDR3: TGCGCCAGCAGCCAAGTCGGAGGTTATCAGCCCCAGCATTTT.

This clonotype was seen many times. The chain employs TRBV29-1 and TRBJ2-5; D gene unclear. V lost 4 bases to trimming and J lost 1 base, with 7 bases between them. This CDR3 spans 12 amino acids. Germline V gives CDR1 SQVTM, CDR2 ANQGSEA. DNA of the CDR3: TGCAGCGTTGCGGGCGGCCAAGAGACCCAGTACTTC. It encodes CSVAGGQETQYF.

The V and J genes are TRBV4-2 and TRBJ2-5; D is unclear. CDR1 and CDR2 (germline): LGHNA, YNFKEQ. V was shortened by 1 base and J by 3 bases, with 6 bases between the two germline ends. The CDR3 sequence is 13 residues long. CDR3 in DNA: TGTGCCAGCAGCCAAGCTGGGGAAGAGACCCAGTACTTC. Translation gives CASSQAGEETQYF.

The V gene is TRBV4-2, the J gene TRBJ2-2; 9 bases align to TRBD1. CDR3 length: 16 amino acids. Germline CDR1 reads LGHNA; CDR2 reads YNFKEQ. With 5 bases clipped from V and 0 bases from J, the junction kept 4 bases outside the gene matches. The CDR3 sequence is CASSYGTGPNTGELFF. The CDR3 DNA reads as TGTGCCAGCAGCTATGGGACAGGGCCGAACACCGGGGAGCTGTTTTTT.

This clonotype was seen more than once but under ten times. This rearrangement joins TRBV5-6 to TRBJ1-2; D unclear. Trimming took 0 bases from V and 2 from J, leaving 8 bases between them. The length of the CDR3 is 14 residues. Looked up from germline, CDR1 is SGHDT and CDR2 is YYEEEE. The CDR3 coding sequence is TGTGCCAGCAGCTTGGTCATTACCAACTATGGCTACACCTTC. This sequence encodes CASSLVITNYGYTF.

This chain connects TRBV6-2 or TRBV6-3 to TRBJ1-1; 8 bases map to TRBD1. Trimming took 5 bases from V and 6 from J; bases not matched to a gene: 17. Germline CDR1 MNHEY, CDR2 SVGEGT. There are 17 residues in the CDR3. The CDR3, as DNA: TGTGCCAGCAGTATGTTTTCACCGAGACAGGGGATTTCTGAAGCTTTCTTT. Its protein is CASSMFSPRQGISEAFF.

This clonotype was counted ten times or more. The rearrangement links TRBV27 to TRBJ1-1; 7 bases match TRBD1. CDR3 length: 14 amino acids. The J segment lost 3 bases and the V segment lost 6 bases, leaving 7 bases of the junction unmatched. CDR1 is MNHEY, CDR2 SMNVEV, per germline (reference sequence). CDR3 nucleotide sequence: TGTGCCAGCAGGGCAGGCAGGGGGGACACTGAAGCTTTCTTT. Its translation: CASRAGRGDTEAFF.

Details on this clonotype: A much more abundant neighbour one base away suggests this may be a read error. The chain recombines TRBV29-1 with TRBJ1-4; no clear D gene. Germline CDR1 reads SQVTM; CDR2 reads ANQGSEA. Trimming stripped 7 bases from V and 3 bases from J, with 15 bases between. The CDR3 has 14 residues. The CDR3 reads CSAIVPPANEKLFF. The CDR3 DNA is TGCAGCGCCATCGTCCCACCGGCTAATGAAAAACTGTTTTTT. Full variable domain (missing parts from reference TRBV29-1 and TRBJ1-4): SAVISQKPSRDICQRGTSLTIQCQVDSQVTMMFWYRQQPGQSLTLIATANQGSEATYESGFVIDKFPISRPNLTFSTLTVSNMSPEDSSIYLCSAIVPPANEKLFFGSGTQLSVL.

This clonotype showed up many times. The gene calls are TRBV4-1 and TRBJ2-7, with TRBD2 matching 8 bases. Germline values: CDR1 MGHRA, CDR2 YSYEKL. This CDR3 comprises 16 residues. Unmatched junction bases numbered 4, after V lost 0 bases and J lost 0 bases. The CDR3 DNA sequence: TGCGCCAGCAGCCAAGAGGGACTAGTACTCTCCTACGAGCAGTACTTC. This gives the protein CASSQEGLVLSYEQYF.

This rearrangement joins TRBV6-6 to TRBJ2-7, with 11 positions matching TRBD2. Germline lookup yields CDR1 MNHNY and CDR2 SVGAGI (reference sequence). This CDR3 has 18 amino acids. Trimming at V came to 7 bases and at J to 0 bases, leaving 14 bases not matched to a gene. CDR3 sequence (DNA): TGTGCCAGCACCGGGCCGGGACTAGCGGAGGCCCTCTCCTACGAGCAGTACTTC. It translates to CASTGPGLAEALSYEQYF.

This clonotype was seen ten or more times. J is TRBJ2-5 and V is TRBV7-8, with D perhaps assigned TRBD1 or TRBD2 (6 bases each). V was trimmed by 1 base and J by 4 bases, leaving 16 bases between them. Germline values: CDR1 SGHVS, CDR2 FQNEAQ. There are 16 residues in the CDR3. This CDR3 reads CASSLESSGAGETQYF. CDR3 nucleotide sequence: TGTGCCAGCAGCTTAGAATCGTCGGGGGCAGGAGAGACCCAGTACTTC.